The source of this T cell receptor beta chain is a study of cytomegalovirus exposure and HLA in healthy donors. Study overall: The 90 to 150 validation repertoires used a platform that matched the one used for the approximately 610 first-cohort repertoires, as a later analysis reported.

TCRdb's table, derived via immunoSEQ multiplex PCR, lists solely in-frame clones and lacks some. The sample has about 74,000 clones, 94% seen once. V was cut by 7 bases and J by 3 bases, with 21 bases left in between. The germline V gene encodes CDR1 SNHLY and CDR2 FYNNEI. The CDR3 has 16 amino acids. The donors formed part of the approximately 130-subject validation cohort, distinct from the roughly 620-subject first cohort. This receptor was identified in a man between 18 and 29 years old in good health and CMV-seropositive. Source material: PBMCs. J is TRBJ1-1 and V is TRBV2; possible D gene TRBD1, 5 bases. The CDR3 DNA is TGTGCCAGCAAAGATTCGGGTCGGGGGTTGGACACTGAAGCTTTCTTT. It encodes CASKDSGRGLDTEAFF.